The 20 T cell receptor beta chains below come from one sample, sequenced in a study of cytomegalovirus exposure and HLA in healthy donors. The PCR was carried out with 60 Vbeta primers and 13 Jbeta primers. The protocol was immunoSEQ multiplex PCR, while the TCRdb copy is restricted to in-frame clones and leaves out a portion. The repertoire includes 95,000 to 150,000 clones, around 65% of them detected once, and 1.5% sits in the top ten. The sample comprised PBMCs. These receptors were obtained from a man aged 18 to 29 in good health and CMV-seronegative.

The rearrangement uses TRBV10-2 and TRBJ1-2; weak D call: TRBD1 (5 bases). Between the trimmed V and J ends, which lost 10 bases and 6 bases, there was a span of 24 bases. Germline V gene lookup returns CDR1 WSHSY and CDR2 SAAADI. This CDR3 spans 15 amino acids. The CDR3 DNA reads TGCGCCACGCAACCTCGACAGCCACCTGGCGATGGCTACACCTTC. Translated: CATQPRQPPGDGYTF.

In this sample, this clone turned up once. One end of the junction varies from germline; a read error may be responsible. Other DNA sequences of this sample code for an identical CDR3. V is TRBV5-1 and J is TRBJ1-2; 8 bases are shared with TRBD1. Per germline, CDR1 SGHRS and CDR2 YFSETQ. The CDR3 sequence is 14 residues long. The CDR3, as DNA: TGCGCCAGCAGCTTGAGTGGGACAGGCGATGGCTACACCTTT. Protein product: CASSLSGTGDGYTF.

This clone turned up a few times. J is TRBJ1-2 and V is TRBV19; 7 bases align to TRBD1. CDR1 LNHDA and CDR2 SQIVND come from the germline V gene (reference sequence). The CDR3 is made up of 13 amino acids. Germline trimming cut 5 bases from V and 8 bases from J; bases unmatched to any gene: 8. CDR3 region: CASSLQGMVGYTF. DNA of the CDR3: TGTGCCAGTAGTCTACAGGGGATGGTGGGCTACACCTTC.

The chain joins TRBV6-6 to TRBJ2-1; D not resolved. CDR3 length: 12 residues. CDR1 and CDR2 from the germline V gene are MNHNY and SVGAGI (reference sequence). V was shortened by 9 bases and J by 5 bases, with 11 bases between the two germline ends. Written as DNA, the CDR3 is TGTGCCAGTCGCGATCCAAACAATGAGCAGTTCTTC. It specifies CASRDPNNEQFF.

V usage is TRBV28 and J usage is TRBJ1-5, with D unclear. The CDR3 spans 15 residues. V was trimmed by 6 bases and J by 4 bases, leaving 16 bases between them. Germline CDR1 is MDHEN and CDR2 is SYDVKM. The CDR3 reads CASSLTTLLNQPQHF. As DNA, the CDR3 is TGTGCCAGCAGCTTGACAACCCTGCTAAATCAGCCCCAGCATTTT.

The chain has TRBV5-6 and TRBJ2-7, with a weak D call TRBD2 (6 bases). V was pared by 5 bases and J by 3 bases, with 12 bases between. CDR3 length: 13 amino acids. The germline CDR1 and CDR2 sequences are SGHDT and YYEEEE. In DNA form, the CDR3 reads TGTGCCAGCAGGATTCTCGGGGGCTACGAGCAGTACTTC. It encodes CASRILGGYEQYF.

The chain recombines TRBV2 with TRBJ2-1; tentative D call: TRBD1 (5 bases). The V and J ends lost 6 bases and 0 bases respectively, with 9 bases between them. CDR3 size: 14 residues. Germline CDR1 reads SNHLY; CDR2 reads FYNNEI. CDR3 nucleotide sequence: TGTGCCAGCAGAGGGGTGAACTCCTACAATGAGCAGTTCTTC. It codes for CASRGVNSYNEQFF.

J is TRBJ2-5 and V is TRBV7-2; D not certain. The V gene's germline CDR1 is SGHTA and CDR2 FQGNSA. The CDR3 length is 13 residues. Trimming removed 4 bases from V and 7 bases from J, with 13 bases in between. This CDR3 is CASSSMLSGTQYF. CDR3 DNA: TGTGCCAGCAGCTCCATGTTATCCGGGACCCAGTACTTC.

This sequence joins TRBV7-2 and TRBJ2-2; TRBD1 agrees at 9 bases. The CDR3 covers 17 residues. CDR1 and CDR2 (germline): SGHTA, FQGNSA. After removal of 5 bases from V and 5 bases from J, the junction contained 12 bases not matched to a gene. The CDR3 DNA reads as TGTGCCAGCAGCCCGACGATAGGACAGGGGTGGACCGGGGAGCTGTTTTTT. Residues: CASSPTIGQGWTGELFF.

V is TRBV30 and J is TRBJ1-2; no reliable D call. The CDR3 sequence is 12 residues long. Trimming cost V 4 bases and J 4 bases, with 10 bases left between them. Germline V CDR1 and CDR2: GTSNPN, SVGIG (reference sequence). This CDR3 reads CAWIKTVYGYTF. The CDR3, as DNA: TGTGCCTGGATTAAAACAGTCTATGGCTACACCTTC.

The rearrangement links TRBV5-1 to TRBJ2-2; perhaps TRBD2 as D (6 bases). Germline-derived CDR1 and CDR2 are SGHRS and YFSETQ. V shed 0 bases and J shed 7 bases, with 10 bases lying between them. There are 14 residues in the CDR3. The CDR3 DNA sequence: TGCGCCAGCAGCTTGGTGACTAGTGGCGGGGAGCTGTTTTTT. This sequence encodes CASSLVTSGGELFF.

V usage is TRBV2 and J usage is TRBJ1-2; D may be TRBD1 (6 bases). The V and J ends lost 6 bases and 4 bases respectively, with 21 bases between them. CDR3 length: 16 amino acids. Germline V gives CDR1 SNHLY, CDR2 FYNNEI. CDR3 bases: TGTGCCAGCAGGGGAACAGGGTTTGATTGGCTCTATGGCTACACCTTC. Translation gives CASRGTGFDWLYGYTF.

This chain uses TRBV5-6 with TRBJ1-2, with 8 bases lining up with TRBD1. V lost 3 bases, J lost 7 bases, and 14 bases stayed unmatched. Germline V gives CDR1 SGHDT, CDR2 YYEEEE. CDR3 size: 16 residues. CDR3 DNA: TGTGCCAGCAGCTCCACTTCGGACAGGGTGGGTGCTGGCTACACCTTC. Translation gives CASSSTSDRVGAGYTF.

This chain joins TRBV9 and TRBJ1-5; no clear D gene. The CDR3 is 15 residues long. V was trimmed by 4 bases and J by 0 bases, leaving 11 bases between them. CDR1 and CDR2 from the germline V gene are SGDLS and YYNGEE. The CDR3 sequence: CASSPAGYSNQPQHF. Here the CDR3 DNA reads TGTGCCAGCAGCCCCGCGGGATATAGCAATCAGCCCCAGCATTTT.

This clone was observed a few times. The chain employs TRBV9 and TRBJ2-5; D possibly corresponds to TRBD1 (6 bases). The ends were cut back, 2 bases at V and 2 bases at J, with 10 bases in the middle. CDR3 length: 14 amino acids. Per germline, CDR1 SGDLS and CDR2 YYNGEE. The CDR3 protein is CASSVHREQETQYF. The CDR3 nucleotides are TGTGCCAGCAGCGTGCACAGGGAACAAGAGACCCAGTACTTC.

The chain is built from TRBV19 and TRBJ1-5; 7 bases match TRBD1. The CDR3 length is 14 residues. CDR1 is LNHDA, CDR2 SQIVND, per germline (reference sequence). Trimming at V came to 7 bases and at J to 4 bases, leaving 7 bases not matched to a gene. The CDR3 spells CASTRQGWNQPQHF. CDR3 bases: TGTGCCAGTACTCGACAGGGATGGAATCAGCCCCAGCATTTT.

This clone was detected a few times. V gene TRBV6-6 combines with J gene TRBJ1-1; D unresolved. V gave up 6 bases and J gave up 1 base, with 6 bases separating them. This CDR3 has 12 amino acids. The germline V gene has CDR1 MNHNY and CDR2 SVGAGI (reference sequence). The CDR3 DNA is TGTGCCAGCAGCCCTACGAACACTGAAGCTTTCTTT. Translation gives CASSPTNTEAFF.

The gene calls are TRBV4-3 and TRBJ2-2; the D gene is possibly TRBD1 (6 bases). Germline CDR1 is LGHNA and CDR2 is YSLEER. The CDR3 is 17 residues long. The V end was cut by 0 bases, the J end by 0 bases, with 11 bases between. This CDR3 reads CASSQDWAGANTGELFF. The CDR3 DNA reads TGCGCCAGCAGCCAAGATTGGGCAGGGGCGAACACCGGGGAGCTGTTTTTT.

The rearrangement joins TRBV10-3 to TRBJ1-2; 7 bases are a match to TRBD1. With V trimmed by 4 bases and J by 4 bases, 6 bases remained unmatched. Germline CDR1 reads ENHRY; CDR2 reads SYGVKD. CDR3 length: 14 residues. The CDR3: CAISVGTESYGYTF. In DNA form, the CDR3 reads TGTGCCATCAGTGTCGGGACAGAGAGCTATGGCTACACCTTC.

The V gene is TRBV5-4, the J gene TRBJ2-2, with TRBD1 matching 7 bases. Germline V lookup: CDR1 SGHNT, CDR2 YYREEE (reference sequence). Trimming removed 7 bases from V and 6 bases from J; junction bases left unmatched: 6. The CDR3 has 13 residues. The CDR3, as DNA: TGTGCCAGCCAACAGGGGTCGGCCGGGGAGCTGTTTTTT. Amino acids: CASQQGSAGELFF.